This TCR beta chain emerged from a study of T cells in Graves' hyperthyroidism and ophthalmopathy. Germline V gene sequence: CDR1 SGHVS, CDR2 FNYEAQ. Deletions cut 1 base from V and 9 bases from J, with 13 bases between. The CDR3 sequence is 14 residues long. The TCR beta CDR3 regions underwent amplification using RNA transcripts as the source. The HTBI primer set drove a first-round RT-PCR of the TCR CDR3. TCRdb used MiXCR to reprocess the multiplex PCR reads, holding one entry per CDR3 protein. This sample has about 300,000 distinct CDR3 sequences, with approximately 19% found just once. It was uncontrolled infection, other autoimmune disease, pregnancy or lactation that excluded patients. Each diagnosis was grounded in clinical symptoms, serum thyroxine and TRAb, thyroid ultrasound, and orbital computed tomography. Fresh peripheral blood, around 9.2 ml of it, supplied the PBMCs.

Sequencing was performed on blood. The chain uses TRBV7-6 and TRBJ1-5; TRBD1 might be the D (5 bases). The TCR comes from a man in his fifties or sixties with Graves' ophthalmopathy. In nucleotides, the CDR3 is TGTGCCAGCAGCTTAGTTGGGGGGGGTCCGCCCCAGCATTTT. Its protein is CASSLVGGGPPQHF.